Reported below is one TCR beta chain. The data are from a study of blood T cell repertoires in COVID-19. On the study more broadly: PBMCs, B-cell-depleted T cells, or T cells provided the cDNA or gDNA that made up the material.

The repertoire was sequenced with immunoSEQ multiplex PCR; TCRdb's copy has only in-frame clones and lacks some. This table has approximately 240,000 clones, just over 90% appearing once. The CDR3 length is 10 residues. Trimming shortened V by 7 bases and J by 3 bases, and 6 bases separated the two germline ends. Germline lookup yields CDR1 DFQATT and CDR2 SNEGSKA (reference sequence). Participants were aged roughly 18 to 89 years, lived in under 25 US areas, and enrolled virtually. The source material was PBMCs or T cells enriched from blood (not recorded which). This clonotype was obtained from a woman aged 18-35 years who had recovered from COVID-19. The chain carries TRBV20-1 and TRBJ1-1, with unresolved D. This CDR3 is CSGGDTEAFF. The CDR3 DNA is TGCAGTGGCGGGGACACTGAAGCTTTCTTT.